The 12 T cell receptor beta chains below all came from one sample that was sequenced in a study of T cells in Graves' hyperthyroidism and ophthalmopathy (dated by TCRdb to the late 2010s). Receptors were amplified or captured by multiplex PCR. The listed sequencing device is Illumina HiSeq 2000. The TCR beta CDR3 regions were amplified from the RNA transcripts. For the first round of RT-PCR on the TCR CDR3, the HTBI primer set was used together with the Qiagen OneStep RT-PCR kit. TCRdb itself trimmed the public reads at Q25 with fastp, ran MiXCR and retained productive beta chains. Rows with one shared CDR3 protein collapse into an entry with the most common genes and DNA. Present in this sample are hundreds of thousands of distinct CDR3 sequences, roughly 18% of which were seen just once. Under 45% of the sample is in the top ten clones. Sequencing used blood. The receptors originated from a man between 45 and 60 years old with Graves' ophthalmopathy.

The chain employs TRBV12-3 or TRBV12-4 and TRBJ1-2; maybe TRBD1 (6 bases). This CDR3 has 14 amino acids. Trimming shortened V by 6 bases and J by 4 bases, and 15 bases separated the two germline ends. The DNA of the CDR3 is TGTGCCAGCAGCTACAGGGAAGCCCGCTATGGCTACACCTTC. Protein sequence: CASSYREARYGYTF.

This clonotype was found many times. This chain connects TRBV3-1 to TRBJ2-5, with TRBD2 matching 13 bases. This CDR3 has 18 residues. J was trimmed by 5 bases and V by 3 bases; bases with no gene match: 12. CDR1 and CDR2 from the germline V gene are LGHDT and YNNKEL (reference sequence). This CDR3 is CASSQSGTSGKGWETQYF. The CDR3 nucleotides are TGTGCCAGCAGCCAGTCCGGGACTAGCGGGAAGGGGTGGGAGACCCAGTACTTC.

This clonotype was counted only a few times. J is TRBJ1-2 and V is TRBV5-1; D is possibly TRBD1 (6 bases). Trimming pared 4 bases from V and 2 bases from J, leaving 12 bases between. Germline CDR1 is SGHRS and CDR2 is YFSETQ. The CDR3 loop spans 14 amino acids. DNA of the CDR3: TGCGCCAGCAGCATAGAAGGACAGAACTATGGCTACACCTTC. Translated: CASSIEGQNYGYTF.

The V gene is TRBV12-3 or TRBV12-4, the J gene TRBJ1-1; D is ambiguous. CDR3 length: 14 residues. The ends were cut back, 8 bases at V and 4 bases at J, with 17 bases in the middle. This chain's CDR3 is CASCLGRGRTEAFF. Here the CDR3 DNA reads TGTGCCAGCTGTCTGGGGAGAGGACGCACTGAAGCTTTCTTT.

This chain links TRBV3-1 with TRBJ1-6; 12 bases map to TRBD1. CDR1 and CDR2 (germline): LGHDT, YNNKEL (reference sequence). This CDR3 has 20 amino acids. The V gene end was trimmed by 2 bases and the J gene end by 8 bases; junction bases not matched to a gene: 16. CDR3 nucleotides: TGTGCCAGCAGCCAACCCGGGACAGGGGGCGGCCTACCGGCGCATTCACCCCTCCACTTT. Its translation is CASSQPGTGGGLPAHSPLHF.

This clonotype was observed many times. The CDR3 region has the DNA TGTGCCAGCAGCTTAGGGCGGACTAGCGGGAGATACGAGCAGTACTTC. Amino acids: CASSLGRTSGRYEQYF. The chain combines TRBV11-2 with TRBJ2-7; 13 nucleotides match TRBD2. The CDR3 consists of 16 residues. J lost 4 bases, V lost 1 base, and 4 bases had no gene match. Germline V gene sequence: CDR1 SGHAT, CDR2 FQNNGV. The full variable domain, in which reference TRBV11-2 and TRBJ2-7 provide the parts outside the CDR3, is EAGVAQSPRYKIIEKRQSVAFWCNPISGHATLYWYQQILGQGPKLLIQFQNNGVVDDSQLPKDRFSAERLKGVDSTLKIQPAKLEDSAVYLCASSLGRTSGRYEQYFGPGTRLTVT.

The rearrangement uses TRBV28 and TRBJ1-4; 7 nucleotides match TRBD1. The junction had 2 bases not matched to a gene; V was cut back by 4 bases and J by 0 bases. CDR3 length: 15 residues. Germline CDR1 MDHEN, CDR2 SYDVKM. The CDR3 bases are TGTGCCAGCAGTTGGGACAGTGCAACTAATGAAAAACTGTTTTTT. It codes for CASSWDSATNEKLFF.

CDR3 nucleotide sequence: TGTGCCAGCAGCCGTGGACTAGCGTCAAGCACAGATACGCAGTATTTT. It codes for CASSRGLASSTDTQYF. V and J are TRBV28 and TRBJ2-3; 9 bases map to TRBD2. The CDR3 runs to 16 residues. Per germline, CDR1 MDHEN and CDR2 SYDVKM. The ends lost 6 bases at V and 0 bases at J; junction bases unmatched: 7. The full variable domain, its missing parts supplied by reference TRBV28 and TRBJ2-3, is DVKVTQSSRYLVKRTGEKVFLECVQDMDHENMFWYRQDPGLGLRLIYFSYDVKMKEKGDIPEGYSVSREKKERFSLILESASTNQTSMYLCASSRGLASSTDTQYFGPGTRLTVL.

This clonotype turned up a few times. The rearrangement uses TRBV29-1 and TRBJ2-1; 8 nucleotides line up with TRBD2. After removal of 4 bases from V and 3 bases from J, the junction contained 11 bases not matched to a gene. The germline V gene encodes CDR1 SQVTM and CDR2 ANQGSEA. CDR3 length: 16 amino acids. The CDR3 DNA sequence: TGCAGCGTTGGGGCACTAGCGGCCGGGGTCTACAATGAGCAGTTCTTC. This codes for CSVGALAAGVYNEQFF.

This clonotype was detected only a few times. The rearrangement uses TRBV5-1 and TRBJ1-6, with D tentatively TRBD1 (5 bases). CDR1 is SGHRS and CDR2 is YFSETQ in the germline V gene. Trimming shortened V by 4 bases and J by 5 bases, and 10 bases separated the two germline ends. The CDR3 loop spans 14 amino acids. In DNA, the CDR3 is TGCGCCAGCAGCGGGGGGACGGATAATTCACCCCTCCACTTT. This encodes CASSGGTDNSPLHF. The full variable domain, completed using reference TRBV5-1 and TRBJ1-6, is KAGVTQTPRYLIKTRGQQVTLSCSPISGHRSVSWYQQTPGQGLQFLFEYFSETQRNKGNFPGRFSGRQFSNSRSEMNVSTLELGDSALYLCASSGGTDNSPLHFGNGTRLTVT.

This chain links TRBV19 with TRBJ1-5; perhaps TRBD1 as D (5 bases). The V gene's germline CDR1 is LNHDA and CDR2 SQIVND (reference sequence). With 6 bases removed from V and 2 bases from J, the gap between germline ends came to 14 bases. This CDR3 has 15 residues. The CDR3 DNA follows: TGTGCCAGTAGGACCGGACATATCGGCAATCAGCCCCAGCATTTT. It encodes CASRTGHIGNQPQHF.

In this sample, this clonotype turned up many times. The rearrangement links TRBV5-1 to TRBJ2-3; 8 bases fit TRBD2. This CDR3 is built from 15 residues. In germline, CDR1 is SGHRS, CDR2 YFSETQ. Trimming at V came to 6 bases and at J to 4 bases, leaving 10 bases not matched to a gene. CDR3 DNA sequence: TGCGCCAGCACTCTCGGGGGGGGGCAGTCAGATACGCAGTATTTT. It encodes CASTLGGGQSDTQYF.